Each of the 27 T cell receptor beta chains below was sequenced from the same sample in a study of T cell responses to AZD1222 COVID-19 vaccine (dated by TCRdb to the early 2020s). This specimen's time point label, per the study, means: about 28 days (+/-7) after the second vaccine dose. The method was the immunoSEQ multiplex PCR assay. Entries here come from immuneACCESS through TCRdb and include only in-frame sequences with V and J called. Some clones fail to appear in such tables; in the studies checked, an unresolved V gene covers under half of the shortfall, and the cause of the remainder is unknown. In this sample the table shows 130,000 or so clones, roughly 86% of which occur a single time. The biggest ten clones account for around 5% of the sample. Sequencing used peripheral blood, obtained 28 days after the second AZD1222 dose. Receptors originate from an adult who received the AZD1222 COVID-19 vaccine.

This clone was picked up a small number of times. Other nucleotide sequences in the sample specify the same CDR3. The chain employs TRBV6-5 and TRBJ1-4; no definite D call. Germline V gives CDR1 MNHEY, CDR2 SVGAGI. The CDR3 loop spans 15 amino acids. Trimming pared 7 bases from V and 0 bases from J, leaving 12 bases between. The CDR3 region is CASTPGPATNEKLFF. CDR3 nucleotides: TGTGCCAGCACGCCCGGGCCTGCAACTAATGAAAAACTGTTTTTT.

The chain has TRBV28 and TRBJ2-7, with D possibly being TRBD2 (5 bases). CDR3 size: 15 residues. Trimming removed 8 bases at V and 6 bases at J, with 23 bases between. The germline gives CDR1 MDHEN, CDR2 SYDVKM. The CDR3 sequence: CASVLGTGPLGEQYF. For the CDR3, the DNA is TGTGCCAGCGTACTAGGAACTGGACCCCTCGGCGAGCAGTACTTC.

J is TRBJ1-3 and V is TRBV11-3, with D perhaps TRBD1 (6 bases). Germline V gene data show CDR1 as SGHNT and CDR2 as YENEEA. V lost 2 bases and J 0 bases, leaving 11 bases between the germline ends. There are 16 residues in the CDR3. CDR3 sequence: CASSLYTGSSGNTIYF. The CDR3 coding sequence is TGTGCCAGCAGCTTATATACAGGGAGCTCTGGAAACACCATATATTTT.

CDR3 bases: TGTGCCAGTAGTATGGACGGGGAGAGTGAAAAACTGTTTTTT. Protein product: CASSMDGESEKLFF. This chain uses TRBV19 with TRBJ1-4; D is unclear. V gave up 3 bases and J gave up 7 bases, with 12 bases separating them. Germline CDR1 is LNHDA and CDR2 is SQIVND (reference sequence). The CDR3 length is 14 residues. The variable domain in full, completed from reference TRBV19 and TRBJ1-4, reads DGGITQSPKYLFRKEGQNVTLSCEQNLNHDAMYWYRQDPGQGLRLIYYSQIVNDFQKGDIAEGYSVSREKKESFPLTVTSAQKNPTAFYLCASSMDGESEKLFFGSGTQLSVL.

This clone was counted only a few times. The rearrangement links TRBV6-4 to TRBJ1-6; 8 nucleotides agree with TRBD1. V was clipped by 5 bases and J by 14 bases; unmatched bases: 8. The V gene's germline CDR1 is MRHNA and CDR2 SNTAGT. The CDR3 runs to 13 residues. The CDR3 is CASSTGGGKALHF. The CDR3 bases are TGTGCCAGCAGTACAGGGGGGGGAAAAGCCCTCCACTTT.

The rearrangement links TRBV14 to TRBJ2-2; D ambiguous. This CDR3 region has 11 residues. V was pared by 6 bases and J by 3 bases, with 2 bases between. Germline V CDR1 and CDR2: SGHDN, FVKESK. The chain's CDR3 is CASRDTGELFF. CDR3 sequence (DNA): TGTGCCAGCAGGGACACCGGGGAGCTGTTTTTT.

The CDR3: CASSLLTGNEKLFF. For the CDR3, the DNA is TGCGCCAGCAGCTTGTTAACTGGGAATGAAAAACTGTTTTTT. The chain joins TRBV5-1 to TRBJ1-4; D gene ambiguous. This CDR3 region has 14 residues. The V end was cut by 1 base, the J end by 5 bases, with 9 bases between. Germline V CDR1 and CDR2: SGHRS, YFSETQ.

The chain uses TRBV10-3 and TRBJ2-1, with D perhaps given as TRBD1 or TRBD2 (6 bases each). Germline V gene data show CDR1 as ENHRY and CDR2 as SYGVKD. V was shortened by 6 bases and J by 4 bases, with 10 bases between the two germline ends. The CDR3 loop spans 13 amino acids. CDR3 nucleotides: TGTGCCATCAGAGGAGGGGGTTACAATGAGCAGTTCTTC. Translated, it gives CAIRGGGYNEQFF.

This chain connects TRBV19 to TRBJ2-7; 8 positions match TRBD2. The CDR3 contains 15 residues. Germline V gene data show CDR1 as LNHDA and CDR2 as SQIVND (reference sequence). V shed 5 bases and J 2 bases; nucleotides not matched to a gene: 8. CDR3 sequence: CASSLSGSGTYEQYF. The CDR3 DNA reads TGTGCCAGTAGTCTCAGCGGGAGCGGCACCTACGAGCAGTACTTC.

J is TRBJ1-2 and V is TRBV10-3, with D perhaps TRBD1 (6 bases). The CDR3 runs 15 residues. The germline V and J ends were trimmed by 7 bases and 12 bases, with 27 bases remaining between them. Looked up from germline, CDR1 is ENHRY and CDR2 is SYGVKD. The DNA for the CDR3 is TGTGCCATCACCGATAAGACGGGGGCGGGAAAGGCAGACACCTTC. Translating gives CAITDKTGAGKADTF.

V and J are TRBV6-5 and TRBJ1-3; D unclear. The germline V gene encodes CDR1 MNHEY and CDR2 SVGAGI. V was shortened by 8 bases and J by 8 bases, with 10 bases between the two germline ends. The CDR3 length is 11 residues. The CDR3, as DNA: TGTGCCAGCCGCCTTGCGGACACCATATATTTT. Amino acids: CASRLADTIYF.

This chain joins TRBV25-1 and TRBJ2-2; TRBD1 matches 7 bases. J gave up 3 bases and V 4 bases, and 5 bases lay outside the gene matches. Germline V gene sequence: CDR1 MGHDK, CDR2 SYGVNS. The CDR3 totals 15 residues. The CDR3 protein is CASSVGQVDTGELFF. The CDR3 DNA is TGTGCCAGCAGTGTCGGACAGGTTGACACCGGGGAGCTGTTTTTT.

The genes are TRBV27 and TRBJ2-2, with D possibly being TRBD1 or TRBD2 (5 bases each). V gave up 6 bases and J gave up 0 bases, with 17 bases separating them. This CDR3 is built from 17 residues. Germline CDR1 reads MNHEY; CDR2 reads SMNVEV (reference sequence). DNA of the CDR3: TGTGCCAGCAGCCTTAGGAGTGGGGGAGCGAACACCGGGGAGCTGTTTTTT. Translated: CASSLRSGGANTGELFF.

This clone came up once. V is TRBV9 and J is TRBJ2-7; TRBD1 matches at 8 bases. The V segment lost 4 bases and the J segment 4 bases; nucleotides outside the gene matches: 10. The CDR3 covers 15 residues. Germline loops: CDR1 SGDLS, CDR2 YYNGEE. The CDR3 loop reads CASSRNDRGIYEQYF. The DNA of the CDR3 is TGTGCCAGCAGCCGCAACGACAGGGGAATATACGAGCAGTACTTC.

CDR3 bases: TGTGCCAGCAGACCTGGTTCAGGAGGACTCTATGGCTACACCTTC. This codes for CASRPGSGGLYGYTF. The chain links TRBV28 to TRBJ1-2; D not resolved. V dropped 6 bases and J dropped 4 bases, with 18 bases sitting between them. The CDR3 contains 15 residues. The germline CDR1 and CDR2 sequences are MDHEN and SYDVKM.

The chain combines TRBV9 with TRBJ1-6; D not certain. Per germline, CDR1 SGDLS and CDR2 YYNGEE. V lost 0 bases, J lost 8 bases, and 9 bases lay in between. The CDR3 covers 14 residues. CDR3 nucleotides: TGTGCCAGCAGCGTAGGAGGCAGTTATTCACCCCTCCACTTT. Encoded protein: CASSVGGSYSPLHF. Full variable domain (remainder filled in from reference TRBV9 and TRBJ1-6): DSGVTQTPKHLITATGQRVTLRCSPRSGDLSVYWYQQSLDQGLQFLIQYYNGEERAKGNILERFSAQQFPDLHSELNLSSLELGDSALYFCASSVGGSYSPLHFGNGTRLTVT.

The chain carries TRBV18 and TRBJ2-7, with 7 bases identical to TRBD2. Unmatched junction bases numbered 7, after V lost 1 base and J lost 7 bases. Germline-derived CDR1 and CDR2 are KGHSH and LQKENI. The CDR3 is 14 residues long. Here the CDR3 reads CASSPREGTGEQYF. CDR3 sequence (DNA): TGTGCCAGCTCACCACGGGAGGGGACGGGGGAGCAGTACTTC. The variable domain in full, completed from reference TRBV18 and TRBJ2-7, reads NAGVMQNPRHLVRRRGQEARLRCSPMKGHSHVYWYRQLPEEGLKFMVYLQKENIIDESGMPKERFSAEFPKEGPSILRIQQVVRGDSAAYFCASSPREGTGEQYFGPGTRLTVT.

CDR3 sequence: CAWTTIYSGELFF. The DNA of the CDR3 is TGTGCCTGGACCACCATTTACTCCGGGGAGCTGTTTTTT. The chain employs TRBV30 and TRBJ2-2; no firm D call. Germline CDR1 reads GTSNPN; CDR2 reads SVGIG (reference sequence). The CDR3 sequence is 13 residues long. The V end lost 4 bases, the J end lost 6 bases, and 12 bases lay between the germline ends.

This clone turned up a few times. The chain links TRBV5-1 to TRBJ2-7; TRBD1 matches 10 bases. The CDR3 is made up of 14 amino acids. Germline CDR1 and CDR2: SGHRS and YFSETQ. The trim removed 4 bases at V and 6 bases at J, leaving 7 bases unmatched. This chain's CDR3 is CASSDGQGGSEQYF. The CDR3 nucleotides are TGCGCCAGCAGCGATGGACAGGGGGGCAGCGAGCAGTACTTC.

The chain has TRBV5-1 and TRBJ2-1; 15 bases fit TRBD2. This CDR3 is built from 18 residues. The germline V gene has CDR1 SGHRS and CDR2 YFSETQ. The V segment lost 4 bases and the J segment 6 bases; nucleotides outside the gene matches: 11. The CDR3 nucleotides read TGCGCCAGCAGCAGGGCGGGACTAGCGGGAGGCAACGGCAATGAGCAGTTCTTC. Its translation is CASSRAGLAGGNGNEQFF.

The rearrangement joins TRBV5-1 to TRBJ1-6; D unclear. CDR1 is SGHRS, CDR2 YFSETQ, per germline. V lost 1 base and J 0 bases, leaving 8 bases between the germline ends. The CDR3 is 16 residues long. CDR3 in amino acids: CASSLLGSSYNSPLHF. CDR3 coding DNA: TGCGCCAGCAGCTTGTTGGGAAGCTCCTATAATTCACCCCTCCACTTT. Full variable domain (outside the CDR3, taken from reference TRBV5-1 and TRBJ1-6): KAGVTQTPRYLIKTRGQQVTLSCSPISGHRSVSWYQQTPGQGLQFLFEYFSETQRNKGNFPGRFSGRQFSNSRSEMNVSTLELGDSALYLCASSLLGSSYNSPLHFGNGTRLTVT.

The CDR3 bases are TGTGCCAGCAGCTTTCAGGGGCGTCAAGAGACCCAGTACTTC. Protein product: CASSFQGRQETQYF. The V call is TRBV7-8, the J call TRBJ2-5; possible D gene TRBD1, 6 bases. The CDR3 runs to 14 residues. Germline CDR1 reads SGHVS; CDR2 reads FQNEAQ. The V end lost 3 bases, the J end lost 2 bases, and 10 bases lay between the germline ends.

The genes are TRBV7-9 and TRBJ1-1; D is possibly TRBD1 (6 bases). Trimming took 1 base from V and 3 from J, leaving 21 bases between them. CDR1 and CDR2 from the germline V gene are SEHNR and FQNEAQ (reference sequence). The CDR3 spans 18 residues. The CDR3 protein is CASSLDPSPWGADTEAFF. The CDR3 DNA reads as TGTGCCAGCAGCTTAGACCCTTCCCCCTGGGGGGCTGACACTGAAGCTTTCTTT. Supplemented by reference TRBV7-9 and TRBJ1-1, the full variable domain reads DTGVSQNPRHKITKRGQNVTFRCDPISEHNRLYWYRQTLGQGPEFLTYFQNEAQLEKSRLLSDRFSAERPKGSFSTLEIQRTEQGDSAMYLCASSLDPSPWGADTEAFFGQGTRLTVV.

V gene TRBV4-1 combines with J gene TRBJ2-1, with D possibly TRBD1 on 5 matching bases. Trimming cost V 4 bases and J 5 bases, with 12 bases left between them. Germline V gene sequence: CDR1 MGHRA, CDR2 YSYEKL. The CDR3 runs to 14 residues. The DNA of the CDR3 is TGCGCCAGCAGCCCTCGGATAGGGGACAATGAGCAGTTCTTC. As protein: CASSPRIGDNEQFF.

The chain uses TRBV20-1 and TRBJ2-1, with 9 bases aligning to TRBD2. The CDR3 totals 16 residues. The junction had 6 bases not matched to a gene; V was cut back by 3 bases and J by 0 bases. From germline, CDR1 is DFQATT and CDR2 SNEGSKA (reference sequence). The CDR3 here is CSASGAGGSSYNEQFF. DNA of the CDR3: TGCAGTGCTAGTGGGGCGGGAGGGAGCTCCTACAATGAGCAGTTCTTC.

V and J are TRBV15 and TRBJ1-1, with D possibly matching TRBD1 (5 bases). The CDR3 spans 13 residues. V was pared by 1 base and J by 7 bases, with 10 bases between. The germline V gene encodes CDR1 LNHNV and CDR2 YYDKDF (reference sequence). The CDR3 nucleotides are TGTGCCACCAGCAGAGGGTGGGGGGGTGAAGCTTTCTTT. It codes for CATSRGWGGEAFF.

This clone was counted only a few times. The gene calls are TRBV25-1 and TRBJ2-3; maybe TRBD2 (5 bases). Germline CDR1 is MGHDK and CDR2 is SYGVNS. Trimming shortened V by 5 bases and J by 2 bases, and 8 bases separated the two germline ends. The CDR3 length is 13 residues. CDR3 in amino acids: CASSTSHTDTQYF. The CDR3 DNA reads TGTGCCAGCAGTACTAGTCACACAGATACGCAGTATTTT.